The present entry profiles one T cell receptor beta chain with its context. What it binds is unknown. The time point here: pre-sensitization, week 0. The treatment here: therapeutic diphenylcyclopropenone sensitization with weekly scalp DPC. The sample belongs to a study of human T cells and chemical hapten exposure. Overall study results and limits: Counts of expanded TCRs at PT1 were positively correlated with patch test score.

The CDR3 is 13 residues long. V lost 10 bases to trimming and J lost 3 bases, with 16 bases between them. Per the germline V gene, CDR1 is MNHNS and CDR2 is SASEGT. TCRdb reprocessed the RACE reads with MiXCR, giving one entry per CDR3 protein. This table has over 55,000 distinct CDR3 sequences, roughly a tenth appearing once. The sequencing used whole blood, collected in connection with sensitization to the hapten diphenylcyclopropenone (DPC). The rearrangement links TRBV6-1 to TRBJ2-7; perhaps TRBD1 as D (6 bases). This TCR was recovered from a man aged 40-49 years with alopecia areata. Some clones in this sample may be carry-over from other donors' samples. The CDR3 region has the DNA TGTGCCACCACAGGGTACCGATACTACGAGCAGTACTTC. It codes for CATTGYRYYEQYF.